This TCR beta chain was sequenced in a study of OX40 agonist ivuxolimab in advanced cancers. The germline V and J ends were trimmed by 3 bases and 8 bases, with 19 bases remaining between them. The CDR3 is 15 residues long. The germline gives CDR1 SEHNR, CDR2 FQNEAQ (reference sequence). This clone was seen only a few times. Here immunoSEQ multiplex PCR was the method, and the copy in TCRdb shows in-frame clones only, minus some. There are 25,000 to 35,000 clones in the sample; approximately 81% occur only once, and 22% lies in the top ten. The chain is built from TRBV7-9 and TRBJ1-2; a possible D gene is TRBD1 (6 bases). The receptor was isolated from an adult with an advanced solid tumor such as melanoma, head and neck, liver or kidney cancer. The sample consisted of CD4+ or CD8+ T cells sorted from blood, taken in a trial of the OX40 agonist ivuxolimab. The CDR3 sequence: CASSLAGAEASGYTF. The DNA of the CDR3 is TGTGCCAGCAGCTTGGCGGGGGCCGAAGCGTCGGGCTACACCTTC.